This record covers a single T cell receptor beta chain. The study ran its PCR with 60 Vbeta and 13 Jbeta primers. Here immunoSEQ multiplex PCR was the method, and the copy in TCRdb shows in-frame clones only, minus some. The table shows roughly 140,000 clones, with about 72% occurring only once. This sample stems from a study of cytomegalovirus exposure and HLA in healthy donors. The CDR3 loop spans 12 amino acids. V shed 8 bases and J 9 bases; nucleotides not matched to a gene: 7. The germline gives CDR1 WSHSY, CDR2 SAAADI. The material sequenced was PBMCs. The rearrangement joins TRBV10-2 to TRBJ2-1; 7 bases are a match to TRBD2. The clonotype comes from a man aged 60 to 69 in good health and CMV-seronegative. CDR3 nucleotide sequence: TGCGCCAGCTCTCTTAGCGGGCCTGAGCAGTTCTTC. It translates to CASSLSGPEQFF.